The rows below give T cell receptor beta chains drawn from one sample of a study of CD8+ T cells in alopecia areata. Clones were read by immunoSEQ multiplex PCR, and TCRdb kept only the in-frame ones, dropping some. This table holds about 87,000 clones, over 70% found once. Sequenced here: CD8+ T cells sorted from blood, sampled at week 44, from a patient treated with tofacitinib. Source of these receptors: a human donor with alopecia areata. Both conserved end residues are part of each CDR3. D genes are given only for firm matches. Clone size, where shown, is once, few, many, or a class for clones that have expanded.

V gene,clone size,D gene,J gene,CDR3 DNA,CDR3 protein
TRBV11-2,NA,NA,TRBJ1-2,TGTGCCAGCAGCTTCCGACAGGACTTCCCGGATGGCTACACCTTC,CASSFRQDFPDGYTF
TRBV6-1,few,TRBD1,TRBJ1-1,TGTGCCAGCAGTCCGCTATTAGGGACAGTTGGTGAAGCTTTCTTT,CASSPLLGTVGEAFF
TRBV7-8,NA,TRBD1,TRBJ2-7,TGTGCCAGCAGCGTAGCCCCGGGACAGGCTATCTACGAGCAGTACTTC,CASSVAPGQAIYEQYF
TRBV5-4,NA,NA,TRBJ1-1,TGTGCCAGCAGCTTGATGGGGTTGAACACTGAAGCTTTCTTT,CASSLMGLNTEAFF
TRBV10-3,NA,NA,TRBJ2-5,TGTGCCATCAGTGAGGCCGGAGAGGGGGAGACCCAGTACTTC,CAISEAGEGETQYF
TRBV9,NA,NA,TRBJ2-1,TGTGCCAGCAGCGTAGGAGTTTCAGGTCCACGGCAGTTCTTC,CASSVGVSGPRQFF
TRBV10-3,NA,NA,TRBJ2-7,TGTGCCATCAGTGAGTCGCGACAGTCCAGCTCCTACGAGCAGTACTTC,CAISESRQSSSYEQYF
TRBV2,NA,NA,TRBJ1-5,TGTGCCAGCAGAAGAAACAATCAGCCCCAGCATTTT,CASRRNNQPQHF
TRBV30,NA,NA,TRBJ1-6,TGTGCCTGGAGCGTTGGCGGGGCTGGATCACCCCTCCACTTT,CAWSVGGAGSPLHF
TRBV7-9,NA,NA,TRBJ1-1,TGTGCCAGCAGCTTAGATTTGGGCGGAGAAGCTTTCTTT,CASSLDLGGEAFF
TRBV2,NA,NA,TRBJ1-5,TGTGCCAGCTGTCTGGGGGATCAGCCCCAGCATTTT,CASCLGDQPQHF
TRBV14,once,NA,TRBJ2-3,TGTGCCAGCAGCCAAGAGACAGATACGCAGTATTTT,CASSQETDTQYF
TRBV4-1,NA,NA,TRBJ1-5,TGCGCCAGCAGCCTCTCCCTCGTTAGTAATCAGCCCCAGCATTTT,CASSLSLVSNQPQHF
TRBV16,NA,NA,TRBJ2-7,TGTGCCAGCAGCCCCCGTTCCCGCTACGAGCAGTACTTC,CASSPRSRYEQYF
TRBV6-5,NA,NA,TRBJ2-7,TGTGCCAGCAGCTCCCAGGGACAAGACTACGAGCAGTACTTC,CASSSQGQDYEQYF
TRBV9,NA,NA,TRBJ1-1,TGTGCCAGCAGCGACGGGGCTGAAGCTTTCTTT,CASSDGAEAFF
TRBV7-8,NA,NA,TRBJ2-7,TGTGCCAGCAGCTTCGTGACTCAATCCTACGAGCAGTACTTC,CASSFVTQSYEQYF
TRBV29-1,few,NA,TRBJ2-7,TGCAGCGTTGGACAGGCGCCCTACGAGCAGTACTTC,CSVGQAPYEQYF
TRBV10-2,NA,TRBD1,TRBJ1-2,TGCGCCAGCAGTGAGATATCCGGGACAGACTATGGCTACACCTTC,CASSEISGTDYGYTF
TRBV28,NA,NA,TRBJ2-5,TGTGCCAGCAGTCCGGATCTAGCGTCGGTCGAGACCCAGTACTTC,CASSPDLASVETQYF
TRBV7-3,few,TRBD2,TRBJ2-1,TGTGCCAGCAGCTTAATCGGGACTACCAACAATGAGCAGTTCTTC,CASSLIGTTNNEQFF
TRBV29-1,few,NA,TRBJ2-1,TGCAGCGTTGAAGCATGGGGCGATGAGCAGTTCTTC,CSVEAWGDEQFF
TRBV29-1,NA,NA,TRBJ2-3,TGCAGCGTTGAAGGTTGGCAGGGGAGGGATACGCAGTATTTT,CSVEGWQGRDTQYF
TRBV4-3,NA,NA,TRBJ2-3,TGCGCCAGCAGCCAAGATTGGGGTGATACGCAGTATTTT,CASSQDWGDTQYF
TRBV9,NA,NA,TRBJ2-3,TGTGCCAGCAGCGTAGGTTCGGCGGGGGCCACAGATACGCAGTATTTT,CASSVGSAGATDTQYF
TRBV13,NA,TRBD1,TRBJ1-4,TGTGCCAGCAGCCAGCAATACTTAGGACAGGCCGACGGGACTAATGAAAAACTGTTTTTT,CASSQQYLGQADGTNEKLFF
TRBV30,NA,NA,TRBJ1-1,TGTGCCTGGAACCCGACAGCTAACACTGAAGCTTTCTTT,CAWNPTANTEAFF
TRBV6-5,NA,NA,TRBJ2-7,TGTGCCAGCAGTTCTGCTTACGAGCAGTACTTC,CASSSAYEQYF
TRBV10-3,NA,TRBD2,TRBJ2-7,TGTGCCATCAGTGGATCCGGGACTAGCGGGGGGGAGCACTCCTACGAGCAGTACTTC,CAISGSGTSGGEHSYEQYF
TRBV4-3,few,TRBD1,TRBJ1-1,TGCGCCAGCAGCCTGGGACAGCCTCTCACTGAAGCTTTCTTT,CASSLGQPLTEAFF
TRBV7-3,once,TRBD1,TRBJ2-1,TGTGCCAGCAGTGAGACAGGGAGCAATGAGCAGTTCTTC,CASSETGSNEQFF
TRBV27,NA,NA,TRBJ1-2,TGTGCCAGCAGCCCCTCCCTGGGTTCGACCTTTAATGGCTACACCTTC,CASSPSLGSTFNGYTF
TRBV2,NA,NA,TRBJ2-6,TGTGCCACAAAACAACTCTCTGGGGCCAACGTCCTGACTTTC,CATKQLSGANVLTF
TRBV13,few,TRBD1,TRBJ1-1,TGTGCCAGCAGCTCCCGAGACAGGGGACCGAACACTGAAGCTTTCTTT,CASSSRDRGPNTEAFF
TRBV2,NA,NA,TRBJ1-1,TGTGCCAGCAGTGTAAAGATTGGAGGGGGTGAAGCTTTCTTT,CASSVKIGGGEAFF